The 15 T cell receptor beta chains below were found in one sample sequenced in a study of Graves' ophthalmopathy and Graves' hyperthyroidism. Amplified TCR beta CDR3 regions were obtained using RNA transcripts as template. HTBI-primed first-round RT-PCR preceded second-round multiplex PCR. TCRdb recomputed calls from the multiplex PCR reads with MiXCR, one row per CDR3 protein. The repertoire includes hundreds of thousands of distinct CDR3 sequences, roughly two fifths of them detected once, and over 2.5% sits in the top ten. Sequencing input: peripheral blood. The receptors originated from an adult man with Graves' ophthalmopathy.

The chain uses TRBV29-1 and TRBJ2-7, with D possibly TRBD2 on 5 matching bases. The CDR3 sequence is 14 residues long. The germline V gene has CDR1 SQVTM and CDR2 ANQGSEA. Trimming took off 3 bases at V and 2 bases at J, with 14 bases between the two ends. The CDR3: CSVDGLAGTYEQYF. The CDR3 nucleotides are TGCAGCGTTGATGGGTTGGCGGGTACCTACGAGCAGTACTTC.

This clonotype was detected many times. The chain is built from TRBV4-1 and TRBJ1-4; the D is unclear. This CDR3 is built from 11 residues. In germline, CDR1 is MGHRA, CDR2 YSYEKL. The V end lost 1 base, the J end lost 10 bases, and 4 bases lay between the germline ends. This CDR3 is CASSQAPKLFF. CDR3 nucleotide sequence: TGCGCCAGCAGCCAAGCTCCAAAACTGTTTTTT.

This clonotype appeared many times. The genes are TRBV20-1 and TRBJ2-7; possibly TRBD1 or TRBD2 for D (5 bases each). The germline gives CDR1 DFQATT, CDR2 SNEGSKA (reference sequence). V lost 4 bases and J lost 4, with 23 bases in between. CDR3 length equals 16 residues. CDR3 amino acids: CSAIGATSGVPYEQYF. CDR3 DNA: TGCAGTGCTATTGGGGCCACTTCCGGGGTTCCTTACGAGCAGTACTTC.

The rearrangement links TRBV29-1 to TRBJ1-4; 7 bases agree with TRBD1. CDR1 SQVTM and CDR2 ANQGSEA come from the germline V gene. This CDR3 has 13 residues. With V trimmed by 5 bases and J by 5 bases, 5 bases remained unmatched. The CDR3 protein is CSVRTGWNEKLFF. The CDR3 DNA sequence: TGCAGCGTTAGGACAGGCTGGAATGAAAAACTGTTTTTT. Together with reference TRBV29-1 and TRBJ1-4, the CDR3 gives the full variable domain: SAVISQKPSRDICQRGTSLTIQCQVDSQVTMMFWYRQQPGQSLTLIATANQGSEATYESGFVIDKFPISRPNLTFSTLTVSNMSPEDSSIYLCSVRTGWNEKLFFGSGTQLSVL.

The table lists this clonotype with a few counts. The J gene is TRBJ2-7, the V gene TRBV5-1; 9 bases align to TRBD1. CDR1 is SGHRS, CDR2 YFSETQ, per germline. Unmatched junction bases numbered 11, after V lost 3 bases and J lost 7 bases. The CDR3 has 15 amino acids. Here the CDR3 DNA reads TGCGCCAGCAGCTACCCCGGGACAGGGCCCAAGGAGCAGTACTTC. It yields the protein CASSYPGTGPKEQYF. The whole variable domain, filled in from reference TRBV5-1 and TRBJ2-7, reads KAGVTQTPRYLIKTRGQQVTLSCSPISGHRSVSWYQQTPGQGLQFLFEYFSETQRNKGNFPGRFSGRQFSNSRSEMNVSTLELGDSALYLCASSYPGTGPKEQYFGPGTRLTVT.

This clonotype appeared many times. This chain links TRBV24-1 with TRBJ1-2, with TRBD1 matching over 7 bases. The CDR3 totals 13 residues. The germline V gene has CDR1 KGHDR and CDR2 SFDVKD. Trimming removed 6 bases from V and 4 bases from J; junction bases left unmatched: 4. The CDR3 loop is CATSRDSRYGYTF. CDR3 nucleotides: TGTGCCACCAGTCGGGACAGCCGCTATGGCTACACCTTC.

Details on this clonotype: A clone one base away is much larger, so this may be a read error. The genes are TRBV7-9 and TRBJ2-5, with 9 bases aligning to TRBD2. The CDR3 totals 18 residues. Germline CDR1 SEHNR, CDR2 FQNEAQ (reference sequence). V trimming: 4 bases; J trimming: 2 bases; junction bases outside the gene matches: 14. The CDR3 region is CASSSSAGASGIQETQYF. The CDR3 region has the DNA TGTGCCAGCAGCTCAAGCGCCGGGGCTAGCGGGATTCAAGAGACCCAGTACTTC.

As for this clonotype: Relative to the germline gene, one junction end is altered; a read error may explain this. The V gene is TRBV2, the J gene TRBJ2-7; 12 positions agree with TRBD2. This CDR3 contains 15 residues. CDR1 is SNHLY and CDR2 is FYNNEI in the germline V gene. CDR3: CASSPTSGSIYGQYF. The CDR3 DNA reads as TGTGCCAGCAGCCCGACTAGCGGGAGTATCTACGGGCAGTACTTC.

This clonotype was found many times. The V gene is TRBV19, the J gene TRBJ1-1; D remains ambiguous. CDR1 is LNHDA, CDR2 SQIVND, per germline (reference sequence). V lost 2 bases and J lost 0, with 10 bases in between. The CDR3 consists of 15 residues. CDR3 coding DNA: TGTGCCAGTAGTATATCGGCAGCCATGAACACTGAAGCTTTCTTT. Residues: CASSISAAMNTEAFF.

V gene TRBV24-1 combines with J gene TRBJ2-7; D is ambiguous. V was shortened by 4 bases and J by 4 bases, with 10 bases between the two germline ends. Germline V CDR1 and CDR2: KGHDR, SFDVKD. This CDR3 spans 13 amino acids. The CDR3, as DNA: TGTGCCACCAGTGAGGCTTACAGTTACGAGCAGTACTTC. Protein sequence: CATSEAYSYEQYF.

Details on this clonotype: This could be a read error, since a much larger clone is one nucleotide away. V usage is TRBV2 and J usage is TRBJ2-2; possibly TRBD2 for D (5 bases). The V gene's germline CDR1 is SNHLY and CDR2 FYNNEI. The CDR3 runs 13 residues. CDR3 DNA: TGTGCCAGCAGTGACGGGTCGTCCGGGGAGCTGGTTTTT. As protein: CASSDGSSGELVF. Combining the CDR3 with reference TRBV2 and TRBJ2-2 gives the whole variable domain EPEVTQTPSHQVTQMGQEVILRCVPISNHLYFYWYRQILGQKVEFLVSFYNNEISEKSEIFDDQFSVERPDGSNFTLKIRSTKLEDSAMYFCASSDGSSGELVFGEGSRLTVL.

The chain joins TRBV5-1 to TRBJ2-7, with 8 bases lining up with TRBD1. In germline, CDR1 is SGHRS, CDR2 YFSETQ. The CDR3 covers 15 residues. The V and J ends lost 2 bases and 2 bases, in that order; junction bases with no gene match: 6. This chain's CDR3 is CASSFTGTGAYEQYF. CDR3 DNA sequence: TGCGCCAGCAGCTTCACCGGGACAGGTGCCTACGAGCAGTACTTC.

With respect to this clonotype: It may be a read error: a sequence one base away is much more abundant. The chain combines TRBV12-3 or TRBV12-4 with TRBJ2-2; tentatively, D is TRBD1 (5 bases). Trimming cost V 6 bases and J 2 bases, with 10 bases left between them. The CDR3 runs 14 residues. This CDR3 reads CASRGAPNTGELFF. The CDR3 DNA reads TGTGCCAGCAGAGGGGCTCCCAACACCGGGGAGCTGTTTTTT.

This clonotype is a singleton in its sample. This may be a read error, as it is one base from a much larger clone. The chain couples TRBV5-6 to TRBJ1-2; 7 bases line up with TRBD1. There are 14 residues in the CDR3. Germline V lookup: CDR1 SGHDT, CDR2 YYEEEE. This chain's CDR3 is CAGSMTGITYGYTF. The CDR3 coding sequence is TGTGCCGGCAGCATGACAGGGATTACGTATGGCTACACCTTC.

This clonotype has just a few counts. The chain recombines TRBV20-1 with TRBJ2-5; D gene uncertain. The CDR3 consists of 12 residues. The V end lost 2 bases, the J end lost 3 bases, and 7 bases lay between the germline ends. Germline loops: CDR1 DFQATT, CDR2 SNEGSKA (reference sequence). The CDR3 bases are TGCAGTGCTAGAAATAATAAAGAGACCCAGTACTTC. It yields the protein CSARNNKETQYF.